The 4 T cell receptor beta chains below come from one sample, sequenced in a study of control samples from healthy donors and cancer patients. Method: immunoSEQ multiplex PCR; TCRdb's copy keeps in-frame clones and lacks some. The table shows tens of thousands of clones, with over 90% occurring only once. Material for sequencing was PBMCs. These receptors were obtained from a woman aged 45-65 years with head and neck cancer.

This chain joins TRBV2 and TRBJ1-1; D is undetermined. V shed 3 bases and J shed 2 bases, with 4 bases lying between them. CDR3 length: 12 amino acids. Germline V gene lookup returns CDR1 SNHLY and CDR2 FYNNEI. CDR3 coding DNA: TGTGCCAGCAGTGAGAGTAACACTGAAGCTTTCTTT. Its protein product is CASSESNTEAFF.

The chain carries TRBV2 and TRBJ1-1; D is uncertain. Germline CDR1 SNHLY, CDR2 FYNNEI. CDR3 size: 15 residues. With 6 bases removed from V and 0 bases from J, the gap between germline ends came to 14 bases. The CDR3 DNA sequence: TGTGCCAGCAGCCCCAGGCGAAGGTTGAACACTGAAGCTTTCTTT. This encodes CASSPRRRLNTEAFF. Combining the CDR3 with reference TRBV2 and TRBJ1-1 gives the whole variable domain EPEVTQTPSHQVTQMGQEVILRCVPISNHLYFYWYRQILGQKVEFLVSFYNNEISEKSEIFDDQFSVERPDGSNFTLKIRSTKLEDSAMYFCASSPRRRLNTEAFFGQGTRLTVV.

The V gene is TRBV28, the J gene TRBJ1-6; 11 bases map to TRBD1. CDR1 and CDR2 from the germline V gene are MDHEN and SYDVKM. The CDR3 contains 16 residues. Germline trimming cut 3 bases from V and 9 bases from J; bases unmatched to any gene: 7. The CDR3 reads CASSFVFGTGGSPLHF. As DNA, the CDR3 is TGTGCCAGCAGTTTCGTGTTTGGGACAGGGGGTTCACCCCTCCACTTT. Combining the CDR3 with reference TRBV28 and TRBJ1-6 gives the whole variable domain DVKVTQSSRYLVKRTGEKVFLECVQDMDHENMFWYRQDPGLGLRLIYFSYDVKMKEKGDIPEGYSVSREKKERFSLILESASTNQTSMYLCASSFVFGTGGSPLHFGNGTRLTVT.

The chain is built from TRBV7-9 and TRBJ2-3; TRBD2 aligns across 13 bases. Germline CDR1 is SEHNR and CDR2 is FQNEAQ (reference sequence). The J segment lost 6 bases and the V segment lost 4 bases, leaving 7 bases of the junction unmatched. The CDR3 covers 16 residues. The CDR3 reads CASSSGLAGVGDTQYF. DNA of the CDR3: TGTGCCAGCAGCTCCGGACTAGCGGGAGTAGGTGATACGCAGTATTTT.